Below are 9 T cell receptor beta chains sequenced from a single sample in a study of cytomegalovirus exposure and HLA in healthy donors. The primer mix had 60 Vbeta and 13 Jbeta primers. Sequenced by immunoSEQ multiplex PCR; TCRdb stores in-frame clones only, minus some. The sample lists about 180,000 clones; under 80% were seen once. The sample comprised PBMCs. These receptors originate from a woman in her forties or fifties in good health and CMV-seropositive.

This chain uses TRBV5-1 with TRBJ2-3; D is perhaps TRBD2 (6 bases). Trimming cost V 0 bases and J 6 bases, with 17 bases left between them. The CDR3 length is 16 residues. Germline loops: CDR1 SGHRS, CDR2 YFSETQ. CDR3 nucleotides: TGCGCCAGCAGCTTGGGGCCAAGCGGAGGGGCTGATACGCAGTATTTT. It specifies CASSLGPSGGADTQYF.

The gene calls are TRBV4-2 and TRBJ1-4; D gene unclear. The ends were cut back, 1 base at V and 0 bases at J, with 6 bases in the middle. The CDR3 extends over 15 amino acids. Per the germline V gene, CDR1 is LGHNA and CDR2 is YNFKEQ. The chain's CDR3 is CASSQGTPTNEKLFF. The CDR3 DNA reads TGTGCCAGCAGCCAAGGAACACCAACTAATGAAAAACTGTTTTTT.

This clone has just one count. The chain links TRBV10-1 to TRBJ2-1; D not resolved. The CDR3 is 15 amino acids. CDR1 is WNHNN, CDR2 SYGVQD, per germline (reference sequence). V lost 5 bases, J lost 0 bases, and 11 bases lay in between. The CDR3 nucleotides are TGCGCCAGCAGTCACTCCCGCCGCTCCTACAATGAGCAGTTCTTC. This codes for CASSHSRRSYNEQFF.

The chain carries TRBV7-9 and TRBJ1-5, with 7 nucleotides matching TRBD1. CDR1 and CDR2 from the germline V gene are SEHNR and FQNEAQ (reference sequence). This CDR3 spans 14 amino acids. The junction had 1 base not matched to a gene; V was cut back by 2 bases and J by 3 bases. CDR3 in DNA: TGTGCCAGCAGCTTAACAGGGGCCAATCAGCCCCAGCATTTT. This translates into CASSLTGANQPQHF.

V and J are TRBV13 and TRBJ1-2; no clear D gene. The germline CDR1 and CDR2 sequences are PRHDT and FYEKMQ (reference sequence). The V end lost 1 base, the J end lost 8 bases, and 14 bases lay between the germline ends. This CDR3 comprises 14 residues. The CDR3 is CASSLERFRPGYTF. CDR3 nucleotides: TGTGCCAGCAGCTTAGAGCGGTTCCGTCCGGGCTACACCTTC.

The chain combines TRBV5-1 with TRBJ2-7, with D unclear. CDR3 length equals 13 residues. V gave up 4 bases and J gave up 3 bases, with 11 bases separating them. Germline loops: CDR1 SGHRS, CDR2 YFSETQ. For the CDR3, the DNA is TGCGCCAGCAGCGTGGATCACTACTACGAGCAGTACTTC. Its translation: CASSVDHYYEQYF.

The rearrangement joins TRBV9 to TRBJ1-1, with unresolved D. V was trimmed by 3 bases and J by 6 bases, leaving 21 bases between them. The CDR3 runs 16 residues. Germline V lookup: CDR1 SGDLS, CDR2 YYNGEE. CDR3 protein: CASSDLSRVSRPEAFF. CDR3 nucleotide sequence: TGTGCCAGCAGCGATCTCTCGAGAGTAAGCAGGCCTGAAGCTTTCTTT.

The chain has TRBV4-1 and TRBJ2-7, with 10 bases identical to TRBD2. V lost 0 bases and J lost 3; bases outside the gene matches: 5. The CDR3 is 16 residues long. CDR1 is MGHRA, CDR2 YSYEKL, per germline. In DNA, the CDR3 is TGCGCCAGCAGCCAAGATACTAGCGGGGCCAGCTACGAGCAGTACTTC. The encoded protein is CASSQDTSGASYEQYF.

This clone was observed a single time. This chain uses TRBV6-5 with TRBJ1-2; possible D gene TRBD1, 5 bases. V lost 7 bases, J lost 8 bases, and 20 bases lay in between. Germline V lookup: CDR1 MNHEY, CDR2 SVGAGI. This CDR3 region has 14 residues. CDR3 amino acids: CASTLRAGRRGYTF. The CDR3 region has the DNA TGTGCCAGCACTTTACGGGCAGGGCGGAGAGGCTACACCTTC.